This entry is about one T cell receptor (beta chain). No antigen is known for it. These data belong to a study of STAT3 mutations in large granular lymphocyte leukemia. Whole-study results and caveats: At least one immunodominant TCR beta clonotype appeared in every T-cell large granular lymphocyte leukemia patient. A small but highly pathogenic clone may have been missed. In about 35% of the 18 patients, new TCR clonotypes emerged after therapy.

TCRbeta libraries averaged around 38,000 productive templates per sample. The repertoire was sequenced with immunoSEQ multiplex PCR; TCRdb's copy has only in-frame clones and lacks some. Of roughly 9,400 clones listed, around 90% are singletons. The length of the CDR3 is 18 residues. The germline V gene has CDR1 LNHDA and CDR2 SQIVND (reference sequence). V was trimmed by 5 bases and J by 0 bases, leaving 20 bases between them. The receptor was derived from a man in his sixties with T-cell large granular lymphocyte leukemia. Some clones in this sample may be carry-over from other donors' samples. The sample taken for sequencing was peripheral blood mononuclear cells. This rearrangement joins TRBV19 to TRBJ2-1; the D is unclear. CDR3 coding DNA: TGTGCCAGTAGTCTCCGGGTGACAAGGGTCCTCTCCTACAATGAGCAGTTCTTC. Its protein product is CASSLRVTRVLSYNEQFF.